This T cell receptor beta chain was obtained from a study of response to subunit inactivated influenza vaccine. CDR1 and CDR2 (germline): SGHTA, FQGTGA. The V end was cut by 6 bases, the J end by 2 bases, with 10 bases between. There are 13 residues in the CDR3. Using its own MiXCR run on the RT-PCR reads, TCRdb lists one record per CDR3 protein. Here the sample spans 500,000 to 600,000 distinct CDR3 sequences, 11% being singletons. This clonotype was observed a handful of times. These same data were also listed under a study on T cells expressing NK-cell markers. In that study: The cDNA for TCR beta came from 5'RACE template switching with UMIs. Underlying the TCR beta repertoires were sorted CD3+CD56+NKG2C+, CD3+CD56+NKG2C- and CD3+CD56-NKG2C+ T cells. An anti-gamma-delta TCR antibody confined sorting to alpha-beta TCR T cells across several of the experiments. Several donors likewise had their CD3+CD56-NKG2C+ fraction led by these clonotypes.

The chain is built from TRBV7-3 and TRBJ2-5; no clear D gene. The sequence was obtained from a man between 45 and 60 years old who received an inactivated influenza vaccine. The source material was PBMCs from blood, sampled on the day of vaccination. This CDR3 is CASRPGFQETQYF. The CDR3 nucleotides read TGTGCCAGCAGGCCCGGGTTTCAAGAGACCCAGTACTTC.